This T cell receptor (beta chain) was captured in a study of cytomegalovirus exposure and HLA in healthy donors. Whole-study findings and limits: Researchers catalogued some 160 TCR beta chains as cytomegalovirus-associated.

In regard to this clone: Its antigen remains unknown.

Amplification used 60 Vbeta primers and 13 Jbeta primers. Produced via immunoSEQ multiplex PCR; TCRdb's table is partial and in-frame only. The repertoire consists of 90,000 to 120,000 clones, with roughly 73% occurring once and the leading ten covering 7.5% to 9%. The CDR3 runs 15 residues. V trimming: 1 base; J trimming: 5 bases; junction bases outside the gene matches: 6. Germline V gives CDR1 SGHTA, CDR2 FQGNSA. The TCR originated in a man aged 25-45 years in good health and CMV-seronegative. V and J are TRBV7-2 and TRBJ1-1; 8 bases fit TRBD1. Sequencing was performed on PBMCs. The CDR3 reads CASSLEGRTGTEAFF. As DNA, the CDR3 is TGTGCCAGCAGCTTAGAGGGCCGGACAGGGACTGAAGCTTTCTTT.